These T cell receptor beta chains were read from a single sample in a study of immune evolution from preneoplasia to lung adenocarcinoma. This table comes from immunoSEQ multiplex PCR, and its TCRdb copy is limited to in-frame clones, with some not included. The table has more than 4,000 clones, about 76% seen once; the top ten hold about 11%. Material: FFPE minimally invasive lung adenocarcinoma tissue. The source is a person in their sixties or seventies with lung adenocarcinoma. The conserved cysteine and the conserved F or W are not part of the CDR3 here. The order of the fields is V gene, CDR3 protein.

TRBV28 | ASRRQGANYEQY
TRBV6-5 | ASRKTGNTEAF
TRBV6-4 | ASREDRATEAF
TRBV7-2 | ASSLDYNAGELF
TRBV10-1 | ASSESQAHGYT
TRBV19 | ASSPLVPELF
TRBV5-1 | ASSPEGNTEAF
TRBV7-2 | ASSLGGAGASNEKLF
TRBV5-1 | ASSRGGIRPNGNTEAF
TRBV4-2 | ASSRDTSYEQY
TRBV5-4 | ASSLDYLSTDTQY
TRBV29-1 | SASVNTEAF
TRBV6-5 | ASSSGGQANYGYT
TRBV18 | ASSPPGHISGNTIY
TRBV9 | ASSVGSKADTYEQY
TRBV27 | ASSTQKNYGYT
TRBV6-1 | ASSENRWYEQY
TRBV2 | ASSDPAVTDTQY
TRBV7-8 | ASSLGGDRRYNEQF
TRBV6-1 | ASSEPGQGSSYEQY
TRBV28 | ASAQYPVNYGYT
TRBV6-5 | ASKKTVSYGYT
TRBV11-2 | ASTENMGEAF
TRBV27 | ASSRTISATNEKLF
TRBV9 | ASSVVIGTDYGYT
TRBV30 | AWSVPDMNTEAF
TRBV9 | ASSAGPSGGSHTQY
TRBV5-4 | ASSSGDFSGNTIY
TRBV30 | AWSLRSNQPQH
TRBV6-1 | ASSERLAESYEQY
TRBV30 | AWSVRTPGHQPQH
TRBV15 | ATSTIAGETQY
TRBV7-9 | ASSLEDREQY
TRBV9 | ASSVGTGYYGYT
TRBV18 | ASRTGTDNEQF
TRBV4-1 | ASSQWDRDPGANVLT
TRBV5-5 | ASRDLDGTEAF
TRBV7-7 | ASSLVGGANEKLF
TRBV5-6 | ASSLGHAVYGYT
TRBV4-1 | ASSHPLGLTSSGNTIY
TRBV5-1 | ASSLESGGAWETQY
TRBV4-1 | ASSQNSGGTTDTQY